The 28 T cell receptor beta chains given below trace back to one sample, sequenced in a study of T cells after yellow fever vaccination. From the 5' RACE reads, TCRdb called clonotypes with MiXCR, one entry per CDR3 protein. The table lists about 300,000 distinct CDR3 sequences, around 3.9% of them singletons. The sequencing here drew on PBMCs, taken 5 days after the yellow fever booster vaccination. The receptors stem from a man aged 18 to 30 who received the YFV17D yellow fever vaccine.

This clonotype has at least ten counts. This chain joins TRBV20-1 and TRBJ2-1; TRBD2 is a possible D gene (5 bases). From germline, CDR1 is DFQATT and CDR2 SNEGSKA (reference sequence). The ends were cut back, 4 bases at V and 0 bases at J, with 10 bases in the middle. The CDR3 is 14 residues long. CDR3 region: CSAIGESSYNEQFF. CDR3 sequence (DNA): TGCAGTGCTATCGGGGAGAGCTCCTACAATGAGCAGTTCTTC.

This clonotype has a handful of counts. The genes are TRBV5-1 and TRBJ1-1; D perhaps matches TRBD1 (6 bases). Germline CDR1 SGHRS, CDR2 YFSETQ. This CDR3 has 15 amino acids. V lost 1 base to trimming and J lost 5 bases, with 15 bases between them. The CDR3 region is CASSLWGARGTEAFF. The CDR3 region has the DNA TGCGCCAGCAGCTTGTGGGGGGCTCGAGGGACTGAAGCTTTCTTT.

Of note for this clonotype: At one end, the junction sequence differs from germline, possibly due to a read error. This chain joins TRBV27 and TRBJ2-3; 11 bases are shared with TRBD2. The germline CDR1 and CDR2 sequences are MNHEY and SMNVEV (reference sequence). The CDR3 has 16 residues. For the CDR3, the DNA is TGTGGCAGCAGTCCCGCTAGCGGGGGGAGCACAGATAGGCAGTATTTT. Its translation is CGSSPASGGSTDRQYF.

The chain employs TRBV5-1 and TRBJ1-4; weak D call: TRBD1 (5 bases). The germline V gene encodes CDR1 SGHRS and CDR2 YFSETQ. Trimming pared 4 bases from V and 8 bases from J, leaving 12 bases between. The CDR3 is made up of 13 amino acids. CDR3: CASSAQGGEKLFF. DNA of the CDR3: TGCGCCAGCAGCGCGCAGGGTGGCGAAAAACTGTTTTTT.

This clonotype was detected many times. The chain recombines TRBV6-6 with TRBJ2-3; 10 nucleotides match TRBD2. The CDR3 covers 19 residues. Germline CDR1 MNHNY, CDR2 SVGAGI (reference sequence). The V gene end was trimmed by 5 bases and the J gene end by 3 bases; junction bases not matched to a gene: 17. The CDR3 nucleotides are TGTGCCAGCAGTCATACCGGGGGGAGCGGGGGGGCCGGAACAGATACGCAGTATTTT. Its translation is CASSHTGGSGGAGTDTQYF.

The chain employs TRBV28 and TRBJ2-1; TRBD1 might be the D (7 bases). V was cut by 5 bases and J by 4 bases, with 15 bases left in between. Germline CDR1 and CDR2: MDHEN and SYDVKM. The CDR3 is 15 amino acids. The CDR3 DNA sequence: TGTGCCAGCAGTCTCCCAGGGGGGAGGTACAATGAGCAGTTCTTC. It specifies CASSLPGGRYNEQFF.

This clonotype was observed a few times. The chain employs TRBV20-1 and TRBJ2-7, with 7 bases lining up with TRBD1. V lost 0 bases to trimming and J lost 9 bases; unmatched junction nucleotides: 11. This CDR3 has 14 amino acids. Germline CDR1 and CDR2: DFQATT and SNEGSKA (reference sequence). Here the CDR3 DNA reads TGCAGTGCTAGAGAAGGGACAGTGCAGCCGGGGCAGTACTTC. Translating gives CSAREGTVQPGQYF.

In its sample, this clonotype was seen many times. The chain couples TRBV6-5 to TRBJ2-1, with D possibly TRBD2 on 6 matching bases. Trimming stripped 0 bases from V and 6 bases from J, with 6 bases between. The CDR3 totals 13 residues. Per germline, CDR1 MNHEY and CDR2 SVGAGI. In DNA form, the CDR3 reads TGTGCCAGCAGTTACTCGGAGGGCAATGAGCAGTTCTTC. It yields the protein CASSYSEGNEQFF.

This clonotype was found many times. The rearrangement joins TRBV20-1 to TRBJ1-5; D gene unclear. The V gene lost 6 bases and the J gene lost 0 bases, with 12 bases spanning the gap. The CDR3 length is 14 residues. Germline lookup yields CDR1 DFQATT and CDR2 SNEGSKA (reference sequence). DNA for the CDR3: TGCAGTGCAACCCCCCAGGTTAGCAATCAGCCCCAGCATTTT. Residues: CSATPQVSNQPQHF.

This clonotype was seen at least ten times. This chain joins TRBV4-3 and TRBJ1-4, with 7 positions matching TRBD1. V was clipped by 5 bases and J by 0 bases; unmatched bases: 12. The CDR3 runs 18 residues. The germline V gene encodes CDR1 LGHNA and CDR2 YSLEER. Here the CDR3 reads CASSAGTVTGSTNEKLFF. The CDR3 DNA reads TGCGCCAGCAGCGCCGGGACAGTTACGGGGTCAACTAATGAAAAACTGTTTTTT.

The sample holds many counts of this clonotype. The chain recombines TRBV6-6 with TRBJ1-1; 7 bases line up with TRBD1. In germline, CDR1 is MNHNY, CDR2 SVGAGI (reference sequence). The ends lost 2 bases at V and 1 base at J; junction bases unmatched: 1. The CDR3 contains 14 residues. CDR3 in amino acids: CASSYRTGNTEAFF. In DNA form, the CDR3 reads TGTGCCAGCAGTTACCGGACAGGGAACACTGAAGCTTTCTTT.

This clonotype was seen only a few times. The chain has TRBV5-1 and TRBJ2-1; either TRBD1 or TRBD2 may fit D (7 bases each). V was shortened by 4 bases and J by 7 bases, with 18 bases between the two germline ends. This CDR3 has 15 amino acids. Germline-derived CDR1 and CDR2 are SGHRS and YFSETQ. CDR3 residues: CASSPELRGGNEQFF. CDR3 nucleotide sequence: TGCGCCAGCAGCCCGGAACTCAGGGGGGGAAATGAGCAGTTCTTC. Filled out from reference TRBV5-1 and TRBJ2-1, the complete variable domain reads KAGVTQTPRYLIKTRGQQVTLSCSPISGHRSVSWYQQTPGQGLQFLFEYFSETQRNKGNFPGRFSGRQFSNSRSEMNVSTLELGDSALYLCASSPELRGGNEQFFGPGTRLTVL.

This clonotype has more than one count but fewer than ten. The chain uses TRBV20-1 and TRBJ1-2, with D uncertain. CDR3 length: 13 amino acids. Trimming shortened V by 0 bases and J by 5 bases, and 10 bases separated the two germline ends. Germline CDR1 is DFQATT and CDR2 is SNEGSKA (reference sequence). The CDR3 coding sequence is TGCAGTGCTAGAGATCGGGGAGAATATGGCTACACCTTC. Protein sequence: CSARDRGEYGYTF.

V gene TRBV6-6 combines with J gene TRBJ1-5; 8 bases match TRBD1. The CDR3 length is 13 residues. Germline V gene data show CDR1 as MNHNY and CDR2 as SVGAGI (reference sequence). Unmatched junction bases numbered 3, after V lost 6 bases and J lost 5 bases. The CDR3 sequence: CASRDRVDQPQHF. The DNA of the CDR3 is TGTGCCAGCAGGGACAGGGTTGATCAGCCCCAGCATTTT.

This clonotype has only a few counts. The V and J genes are TRBV28 and TRBJ1-5; 7 nucleotides align to TRBD1. The CDR3 has 16 amino acids. Per germline, CDR1 MDHEN and CDR2 SYDVKM. Germline trimming cut 3 bases from V and 2 bases from J; bases unmatched to any gene: 7. Here the CDR3 reads CASSFPTGIGNQPQHF. The CDR3, as DNA: TGTGCCAGCAGTTTCCCGACAGGGATCGGCAATCAGCCCCAGCATTTT. The complete variable domain, with remaining parts taken from reference TRBV28 and TRBJ1-5, reads DVKVTQSSRYLVKRTGEKVFLECVQDMDHENMFWYRQDPGLGLRLIYFSYDVKMKEKGDIPEGYSVSREKKERFSLILESASTNQTSMYLCASSFPTGIGNQPQHFGDGTRLSIL.

The table lists this clonotype with many counts. CDR3 DNA sequence: TGTGCCAGCAGTTGGGGGGGTGCCGGGGAGCTGTTTTTT. Its translation: CASSWGGAGELFF. The chain is built from TRBV27 and TRBJ2-2, with 7 bases aligning to TRBD2. The CDR3 is made up of 13 amino acids. Germline V gene sequence: CDR1 MNHEY, CDR2 SMNVEV (reference sequence). Trimming at V came to 4 bases and at J to 6 bases, leaving 2 bases not matched to a gene.

This clonotype was detected only a few times. The V and J genes are TRBV29-1 and TRBJ1-4, with 8 nucleotides matching TRBD1. This CDR3 is built from 13 residues. Trimming at V came to 4 bases and at J to 7 bases, leaving 5 bases not matched to a gene. Per the germline V gene, CDR1 is SQVTM and CDR2 is ANQGSEA. CDR3 nucleotide sequence: TGCAGCGTTGGGACAGGGAGGAGTGAAAAACTGTTTTTT. Protein product: CSVGTGRSEKLFF.

This clonotype was detected a few times. The J gene is TRBJ1-4, the V gene TRBV4-3; no firm D call. There are 16 residues in the CDR3. Trimming cost V 1 base and J 6 bases, with 15 bases left between them. Germline assignment: CDR1 LGHNA and CDR2 YSLEER. For the CDR3, the DNA is TGCGCCAGCAGCCAAGGATGGGCTGGGTTTGATGAAAAACTGTTTTTT. It specifies CASSQGWAGFDEKLFF.

This clonotype was seen more than once but under ten times. The chain carries TRBV4-3 and TRBJ2-2; 10 nucleotides agree with TRBD1. CDR1 LGHNA and CDR2 YSLEER come from the germline V gene. Unmatched junction bases numbered 16, after V lost 4 bases and J lost 5 bases. This CDR3 has 19 residues. The CDR3 DNA follows: TGCGCCAGCAGCCGCATCTCCCGGGGAGGACAGGGGGGTACCGGGGAGCTGTTTTTT. It codes for CASSRISRGGQGGTGELFF.

Only a few counts were recorded for this clonotype. The gene calls are TRBV5-1 and TRBJ1-1; unclear D gene. This CDR3 contains 13 residues. V shed 4 bases and J shed 1 base, with 8 bases lying between them. Germline V CDR1 and CDR2: SGHRS, YFSETQ. The CDR3 DNA reads as TGCGCCAGCAGCGTGACACCGAACACTGAAGCTTTCTTT. Its protein product is CASSVTPNTEAFF.

This clonotype was seen a handful of times. The CDR3 DNA is TGCGCCAGCAAATCAATAGGACTCTATGGCTACACCTTC. This codes for CASKSIGLYGYTF. V usage is TRBV5-1 and J usage is TRBJ1-2, with D unclear. The CDR3 covers 13 residues. CDR1 is SGHRS, CDR2 YFSETQ, per germline. The ends were cut back, 6 bases at V and 4 bases at J, with 13 bases in the middle.

There are many counts of this clonotype. The chain is built from TRBV20-1 and TRBJ2-3, with 14 bases identical to TRBD2. Germline values: CDR1 DFQATT, CDR2 SNEGSKA (reference sequence). Trimming removed 7 bases from V and 4 bases from J; junction bases left unmatched: 1. This CDR3 spans 13 amino acids. The CDR3 is CSGGLAGADTQYF. The CDR3, as DNA: TGCAGTGGGGGACTAGCGGGGGCAGATACGCAGTATTTT.

The table lists this clonotype with many counts. The chain has TRBV5-6 and TRBJ2-5, with D possibly matching TRBD2 (6 bases). This CDR3 region has 14 residues. Between the trimmed V and J ends, which lost 3 bases and 5 bases, there was a span of 14 bases. CDR1 and CDR2 (germline): SGHDT, YYEEEE. The CDR3 DNA is TGTGCCAGCAGCTCGCGGGGTGTCGAGGAGACCCAGTACTTC. Translation: CASSSRGVEETQYF.

Only a few counts were recorded for this clonotype. This chain uses TRBV7-2 with TRBJ1-2; D perhaps matches TRBD1 (6 bases). Germline CDR1 SGHTA, CDR2 FQGNSA. The CDR3 runs to 17 residues. V gave up 5 bases and J gave up 7 bases, with 26 bases separating them. CDR3 nucleotide sequence: TGTGCCAGCAGCGCCGCGGGGGCCTTTATACCTATTGGTGGCTACACCTTC. It is translated as CASSAAGAFIPIGGYTF.

V gene TRBV10-2 combines with J gene TRBJ1-1, with D possibly TRBD1 on 6 matching bases. This CDR3 has 13 amino acids. Trimming pared 5 bases from V and 6 bases from J, leaving 13 bases between. Germline CDR1 and CDR2: WSHSY and SAAADI. CDR3 DNA: TGCGCCAGCAGTCTTGGGGGCCGGCCTGAAGCTTTCTTT. Protein product: CASSLGGRPEAFF.

The rearrangement uses TRBV7-2 and TRBJ2-1; D gene ambiguous. The germline CDR1 and CDR2 sequences are SGHTA and FQGNSA. This CDR3 region has 14 residues. Trimming took 5 bases from V and 0 from J, leaving 8 bases between them. The CDR3 is CASSRLGSYNEQFF. As DNA, the CDR3 is TGTGCCAGCAGCCGCCTTGGCTCCTACAATGAGCAGTTCTTC.

J is TRBJ1-5 and V is TRBV6-1; TRBD1 agrees at 7 bases. The germline V gene has CDR1 MNHNS and CDR2 SASEGT. The CDR3 is made up of 15 amino acids. The trim removed 6 bases at V and 5 bases at J, leaving 10 bases unmatched. For the CDR3, the DNA is TGTGCCAGCAGCCCATTCCCAGGGGGGGATCAGCCCCAGCATTTT. Its protein product is CASSPFPGGDQPQHF.

This clonotype was counted ten times or more. The chain joins TRBV5-1 to TRBJ2-3; D is perhaps TRBD1 (5 bases). Looked up from germline, CDR1 is SGHRS and CDR2 is YFSETQ. This CDR3 comprises 16 residues. The V and J ends lost 3 bases and 0 bases respectively, with 14 bases between them. CDR3 DNA: TGCGCCAGCAGCTCCCTCGTGGGGCAAAGCACAGATACGCAGTATTTT. Translated, it gives CASSSLVGQSTDTQYF.